Below, 30 T cell receptor beta chains from the same sample are listed, as sequenced in a study of cytomegalovirus exposure and HLA in healthy donors. In the PCR, 60 Vbeta and 13 Jbeta primers were used. The protocol was immunoSEQ multiplex PCR, while the TCRdb copy is restricted to in-frame clones and leaves out a portion. The sample consists of about 200,000 clones, 60% to 80% of them appearing once. Sequencing was performed on PBMCs. These receptors all stem from a woman aged 25 to 39 in good health and CMV-seronegative.

This clone is a singleton in its sample. This chain links TRBV29-1 with TRBJ2-5; D is possibly TRBD2 (6 bases). Germline V lookup: CDR1 SQVTM, CDR2 ANQGSEA. This CDR3 comprises 13 residues. The V and J ends lost 1 base and 10 bases respectively, with 16 bases between them. As DNA, the CDR3 is TGCAGCGTTGAAGGCTGGTCCGGCGGGGACCAGTACTTC. It specifies CSVEGWSGGDQYF.

The chain couples TRBV6-1 to TRBJ2-3; D perhaps matches TRBD2 (6 bases). Deletions cut 6 bases from V and 2 bases from J, with 15 bases between. The germline V gene encodes CDR1 MNHNS and CDR2 SASEGT. This CDR3 spans 15 amino acids. The CDR3 region is CASRQPGLYTDTQYF. CDR3 in DNA: TGTGCCAGCAGACAACCGGGACTTTACACAGATACGCAGTATTTT.

This sequence joins TRBV5-1 and TRBJ2-2; 9 bases match TRBD1. Germline trimming cut 4 bases from V and 4 bases from J; bases unmatched to any gene: 8. Per the germline V gene, CDR1 is SGHRS and CDR2 is YFSETQ. The CDR3 spans 16 residues. The CDR3 bases are TGCGCCAGCAGCCCTACAGGGGGCAGGGGCACCGGGGAGCTGTTTTTT. Translation gives CASSPTGGRGTGELFF.

This sequence joins TRBV10-1 and TRBJ2-3; possibly TRBD2 for D (6 bases). Germline CDR1 WNHNN, CDR2 SYGVQD (reference sequence). CDR3 length: 14 amino acids. Between the trimmed V and J ends, which lost 3 bases and 6 bases, there was a span of 13 bases. The CDR3 spells CASSDAGTSDTQYF. Here the CDR3 DNA reads TGCGCCAGCAGTGATGCCGGGACTTCGGATACGCAGTATTTT.

The chain carries TRBV11-2 and TRBJ1-1; D perhaps matches TRBD1 (6 bases). Germline V gene data show CDR1 as SGHAT and CDR2 as FQNNGV. The CDR3 consists of 13 residues. V lost 8 bases and J lost 5, with 15 bases in between. The CDR3 is CASALSRGTEAFF. DNA for the CDR3: TGTGCCAGCGCCCTTTCCAGGGGAACTGAAGCTTTCTTT.

Here the CDR3 reads CASSHSGWKNTEAFF. In DNA form, the CDR3 reads TGTGCCAGCTCACACTCAGGGTGGAAGAACACTGAAGCTTTCTTT. This rearrangement joins TRBV18 to TRBJ1-1, with D perhaps matching TRBD1 (5 bases). The length of the CDR3 is 15 residues. Germline CDR1 is KGHSH and CDR2 is LQKENI. V was clipped by 4 bases and J by 1 base, with 13 bases between them.

CDR3 loop: CASSGRDGTTSQGPQPQHF. CDR3 DNA sequence: TGTGCCAGCAGTGGGCGGGACGGGACGACTTCTCAGGGTCCTCAGCCCCAGCATTTT. This chain uses TRBV6-1 with TRBJ1-5; tentatively, D is TRBD1 (5 bases). V was shortened by 4 bases and J by 6 bases, with 28 bases between the two germline ends. The CDR3 is made up of 19 amino acids. Germline CDR1 reads MNHNS; CDR2 reads SASEGT.

The chain uses TRBV28 and TRBJ2-1; a possible D gene is TRBD2 (6 bases). The CDR3 spans 14 residues. CDR1 is MDHEN and CDR2 is SYDVKM in the germline V gene. V lost 3 bases to trimming and J lost 5 bases, with 11 bases between them. For the CDR3, the DNA is TGTGCCAGCAGTTTGCTTGCGGGGCACAATGAGCAGTTCTTC. Its translation: CASSLLAGHNEQFF.

Only one count was recorded for this clone. One end of the junction varies from germline; a read error may be responsible. This chain links TRBV7-9 with TRBJ1-4; possibly TRBD1 for D (6 bases). This CDR3 contains 16 residues. Germline assignment: CDR1 SEHNR and CDR2 FQNEAQ (reference sequence). CDR3 sequence reads: CSSSSTGPVANEKLFF. Written as DNA, the CDR3 is TGTTCCAGCAGCTCTACAGGGCCGGTAGCTAATGAAAAACTGTTTTTT. Variable domain in full (rest from reference TRBV7-9 and TRBJ1-4): DTGVSQNPRHKITKRGQNVTFRCDPISEHNRLYWYRQTLGQGPEFLTYFQNEAQLEKSRLLSDRFSAERPKGSFSTLEIQRTEQGDSAMYLCSSSSTGPVANEKLFFGSGTQLSVL.

This sequence joins TRBV28 and TRBJ2-6; 12 nucleotides match TRBD1. CDR1 and CDR2 (germline): MDHEN, SYDVKM. This CDR3 spans 18 amino acids. J was trimmed by 2 bases and V by 2 bases; bases with no gene match: 4. This CDR3 reads CASSLGTGGDAGANVLTF. The CDR3 DNA reads TGTGCCAGCAGTTTAGGGACAGGGGGCGATGCTGGGGCCAACGTCCTGACTTTC.

The rearrangement uses TRBV19 and TRBJ2-4; TRBD2 matches at 13 bases. The CDR3 has 17 amino acids. V shed 4 bases, J shed 3 bases, and the junction held 6 bases outside the gene matches. CDR1 and CDR2 (germline): LNHDA, SQIVND (reference sequence). In nucleotides, the CDR3 is TGTGCCAGTAGTAAGGGACTAGCGGGGATCTTCAAAAACATTCAGTACTTC. The encoded protein is CASSKGLAGIFKNIQYF.

The rearrangement links TRBV6-5 to TRBJ2-2; TRBD1 matches 8 bases. J lost 1 base, V lost 2 bases, and 3 bases had no gene match. Germline V gene sequence: CDR1 MNHEY, CDR2 SVGAGI. The CDR3 sequence is 16 residues long. The DNA of the CDR3 is TGTGCCAGCAGTTACCTTGGACAGGGGAACACCGGGGAGCTGTTTTTT. Translating gives CASSYLGQGNTGELFF.

The V and J genes are TRBV5-5 and TRBJ2-7; 7 bases agree with TRBD1. J was trimmed by 1 base and V by 4 bases; bases with no gene match: 8. The CDR3 runs to 15 residues. Germline V lookup: CDR1 SGHKS, CDR2 YYEKEE (reference sequence). The CDR3 DNA sequence: TGTGCCAGCAGCCTAGACCAGGGGGTTTCCTACGAGCAGTACTTC. Translation: CASSLDQGVSYEQYF.

The chain couples TRBV19 to TRBJ1-1, with a weak D call TRBD1 (5 bases). Germline-derived CDR1 and CDR2 are LNHDA and SQIVND (reference sequence). Trimming stripped 5 bases from V and 0 bases from J, with 10 bases between. The CDR3 is 14 amino acids. The CDR3, as DNA: TGTGCCAGTAGTCCAGGGCGCATGAACACTGAAGCTTTCTTT. Translation: CASSPGRMNTEAFF.

The J gene is TRBJ2-3, the V gene TRBV19; 8 bases map to TRBD2. The CDR3 length is 17 residues. CDR1 and CDR2 (germline): LNHDA, SQIVND (reference sequence). J lost 1 base, V lost 3 bases, and 9 bases had no gene match. The CDR3 spells CASSIGRGSGGTDTQYF. The CDR3 DNA sequence: TGTGCCAGTAGTATCGGTCGGGGTAGCGGGGGCACAGATACGCAGTATTTT.

The chain recombines TRBV11-3 with TRBJ2-1, with D maybe TRBD2 (6 bases). The V end was cut by 5 bases, the J end by 13 bases, with 18 bases between. The CDR3 sequence is 13 residues long. The V gene's germline CDR1 is SGHNT and CDR2 YENEEA. DNA for the CDR3: TGTGCCAGCAGCCCCGGGTTCCTAGCGATTCAGTTCTTC. It encodes CASSPGFLAIQFF.

The chain links TRBV15 to TRBJ2-7, with D unresolved. In germline, CDR1 is LNHNV, CDR2 YYDKDF (reference sequence). The germline V and J ends were trimmed by 1 base and 0 bases, with 16 bases remaining between them. The CDR3 covers 17 residues. The CDR3 is CATSRGLSGPNSYEQYF. The CDR3 DNA reads TGTGCCACCAGCAGAGGATTATCAGGTCCCAACTCCTACGAGCAGTACTTC.

A few counts support this clone. V and J are TRBV28 and TRBJ2-7, with TRBD2 matching over 9 bases. After removal of 6 bases from V and 2 bases from J, the junction contained 14 bases not matched to a gene. The CDR3 covers 17 residues. Germline V gene data show CDR1 as MDHEN and CDR2 as SYDVKM. The CDR3 nucleotides are TGTGCCAGCAGCCTCACCCCAGGGGCTAGCGGGGCCTACGAGCAGTACTTC. This gives the protein CASSLTPGASGAYEQYF.

CDR3 sequence reads: CASSLGGQPQHF. The CDR3 coding sequence is TGTGCCAGCAGTTTAGGAGGGCAGCCCCAGCATTTT. The genes are TRBV27 and TRBJ1-5; no reliable D call. Trimming took off 2 bases at V and 7 bases at J, with 6 bases between the two ends. The CDR3 has 12 residues. Germline CDR1 and CDR2: MNHEY and SMNVEV (reference sequence).

The rearrangement uses TRBV11-3 and TRBJ1-1, with a possible D match to TRBD1 (5 bases). This CDR3 has 14 residues. Between the trimmed V and J ends, which lost 5 bases and 5 bases, there was a span of 15 bases. The V gene's germline CDR1 is SGHNT and CDR2 YENEEA. CDR3 DNA sequence: TGTGCCAGCAGCCAGGACTTCGGGGGAACTGAAGCTTTCTTT. Its protein product is CASSQDFGGTEAFF.

The V call is TRBV6-4, the J call TRBJ1-2; D perhaps matches TRBD1 (6 bases). Germline lookup yields CDR1 MRHNA and CDR2 SNTAGT. The CDR3 spans 14 residues. Trimming removed 6 bases from V and 5 bases from J, with 16 bases in between. In DNA, the CDR3 is TGTGCCAGCAGCGGGGGGCCTGGGAAGTATGGCTACACCTTC. Protein product: CASSGGPGKYGYTF.

Only one count was recorded for this clone. The V and J genes are TRBV2 and TRBJ1-3, with 8 bases identical to TRBD1. Germline V CDR1 and CDR2: SNHLY, FYNNEI. CDR3 length equals 16 residues. Germline trimming cut 6 bases from V and 3 bases from J; bases unmatched to any gene: 10. The CDR3: CASSLDRASFGNTIYF. The CDR3 DNA reads TGTGCCAGCAGCCTGGACAGGGCCAGCTTTGGAAACACCATATATTTT.

Comments on this clone: Relative to the germline gene, one junction end is altered; a read error may explain this. V and J are TRBV10-3 and TRBJ1-2; tentative D call: TRBD1 (6 bases). Germline CDR1 reads ENHRY; CDR2 reads SYGVKD. The CDR3 length is 13 residues. The CDR3 DNA reads as TGTGCCATCCGCGGGGGGCTTAACTATGGCTACCCCTTC. Translating gives CAIRGGLNYGYPF.

The V gene is TRBV7-8, the J gene TRBJ1-5, with 8 nucleotides matching TRBD1. Germline CDR1 reads SGHVS; CDR2 reads FQNEAQ. J gave up 1 base and V 7 bases, and 9 bases lay outside the gene matches. CDR3 size: 16 residues. The CDR3 loop is CASIPAHRGSNQPQHF. The CDR3 DNA sequence: TGTGCCAGCATTCCCGCTCACAGGGGGAGCAATCAGCCCCAGCATTTT.

CDR3 region: CASSLSGVKGASRYTF. CDR3 DNA sequence: TGTGCCAGCAGCTTATCGGGTGTGAAGGGAGCCTCTCGCTACACCTTC. This chain uses TRBV7-9 with TRBJ1-2; D is unclear. CDR3 length: 16 residues. Germline CDR1 SEHNR, CDR2 FQNEAQ (reference sequence). V was trimmed by 2 bases and J by 9 bases, leaving 22 bases between them.

This clone was seen only a few times. The chain joins TRBV19 to TRBJ2-7; TRBD1 agrees at 10 bases. This CDR3 contains 14 residues. V was pared by 5 bases and J by 7 bases, with 8 bases of the junction left unmatched. Germline CDR1 is LNHDA and CDR2 is SQIVND (reference sequence). DNA of the CDR3: TGTGCCAGTAGTCCCGGGACAGGGGCGGGGGAGCAGTACTTC. Translation gives CASSPGTGAGEQYF.

This clone was observed a handful of times. The chain joins TRBV30 to TRBJ2-5; 7 bases fit TRBD2. The CDR3 spans 17 residues. J gave up 2 bases and V 3 bases, and 15 bases lay outside the gene matches. Germline CDR1 and CDR2: GTSNPN and SVGIG (reference sequence). For the CDR3, the DNA is TGTGCCTGGAGCGGGATAAGGCGGGAGTTCGGACAAGAGACCCAGTACTTC. Translating it yields CAWSGIRREFGQETQYF.

The V call is TRBV27, the J call TRBJ2-5; 7 nucleotides align to TRBD1. The J call could be wrong; TRBJ2-7 is a better fit for the DNA end. CDR1 is MNHEY and CDR2 is SMNVEV in the germline V gene (reference sequence). CDR3 length: 16 amino acids. The CDR3, as DNA: TGTGCCAGCAGTCCTAACTTCCGGGACAGTTCTTACGAGCAGTACTTC. Encoded protein: CASSPNFRDSSYEQYF.

DNA of the CDR3: TGCGCCAGCAGCTTGGTAAGCTTAACCTACGAGCAGTACTTC. This codes for CASSLVSLTYEQYF. The chain recombines TRBV5-1 with TRBJ2-7; no firm D call. Trimming pared 0 bases from V and 2 bases from J, leaving 9 bases between. In germline, CDR1 is SGHRS, CDR2 YFSETQ. The CDR3 is 14 residues long.

This chain uses TRBV6-6 with TRBJ2-5; D might be TRBD2 (5 bases). With 10 bases removed from V and 7 bases from J, the gap between germline ends came to 19 bases. CDR1 and CDR2 from the germline V gene are MNHNY and SVGAGI (reference sequence). This CDR3 is built from 13 residues. This CDR3 reads CANSSGKSGTQYF. CDR3 DNA sequence: TGTGCCAACTCCAGCGGCAAGTCGGGGACCCAGTACTTC.